Listed here are 12 T cell receptor beta chains from one sample, sequenced in a study of blood T cell repertoires in COVID-19. Profiled with immunoSEQ multiplex PCR; TCRdb holds only in-frame clones, not every one. The sample lists some 200,000 clones, just under 90% occurring once. Source material: peripheral blood. Receptors were obtained from a young woman who had recovered from COVID-19.

The V gene is TRBV11-2, the J gene TRBJ2-1, with 9 bases lining up with TRBD2. The CDR3 sequence is 14 residues long. V dropped 4 bases and J dropped 10; count of bases not matched to a gene: 8. In germline, CDR1 is SGHAT, CDR2 FQNNGV. The CDR3 DNA reads TGTGCCAGCAGCTCATTAGCGGGGGCGCGGGAGCAGTTCTTC. Translation gives CASSSLAGAREQFF.

The chain uses TRBV5-1 and TRBJ2-3, with 9 bases identical to TRBD1. The CDR3 extends over 15 amino acids. The J segment lost 6 bases and the V segment lost 5 bases, leaving 10 bases of the junction unmatched. Germline CDR1 SGHRS, CDR2 YFSETQ. This CDR3 is CASSKDRGSTDTQYF. The CDR3 DNA reads TGCGCCAGCAGTAAGGACAGGGGTTCGACGGATACGCAGTATTTT.

The chain recombines TRBV24-1 with TRBJ2-7; D possibly corresponds to TRBD2 (6 bases). There are 15 residues in the CDR3. The V and J ends lost 4 bases and 3 bases respectively, with 15 bases between them. Germline assignment: CDR1 KGHDR and CDR2 SFDVKD. CDR3: CATSDPGTGDYEQYF. In DNA, the CDR3 is TGTGCCACCAGTGACCCCGGGACGGGAGACTACGAGCAGTACTTC.

The chain uses TRBV5-1 and TRBJ2-2, with 8 bases lining up with TRBD2. This CDR3 spans 20 amino acids. V trimming: 1 base; J trimming: 1 base; junction bases outside the gene matches: 15. Per the germline V gene, CDR1 is SGHRS and CDR2 is YFSETQ. CDR3 DNA: TGCGCCAGCAGCTTGTACACCAAGAGACTAGCGACCGAGAACACCGGGGAGCTGTTTTTT. Its translation is CASSLYTKRLATENTGELFF.

V is TRBV15 and J is TRBJ2-4; weak D call: TRBD2 (6 bases). CDR3 length: 15 amino acids. V lost 1 base to trimming and J lost 9 bases, with 16 bases between them. Germline V gene data show CDR1 as LNHNV and CDR2 as YYDKDF (reference sequence). DNA for the CDR3: TGTGCCACCAGCAGAGTAGGAAGACTAGAGGGCATTCAGTACTTC. As protein: CATSRVGRLEGIQYF.

The V call is TRBV28, the J call TRBJ2-7, with D possibly matching TRBD2 (5 bases). V lost 2 bases to trimming and J lost 0 bases, with 11 bases between them. The CDR3 is 15 residues long. Germline loops: CDR1 MDHEN, CDR2 SYDVKM. The CDR3 reads CASSLVRGSSYEQYF. CDR3 bases: TGTGCCAGCAGTTTAGTACGTGGGAGCTCCTACGAGCAGTACTTC.

The V call is TRBV27, the J call TRBJ1-2; 7 bases are shared with TRBD1. The J segment lost 4 bases and the V segment lost 6 bases, leaving 2 bases of the junction unmatched. In germline, CDR1 is MNHEY, CDR2 SMNVEV (reference sequence). The CDR3 length is 12 residues. In nucleotides, the CDR3 is TGTGCCAGCAGCGCAGGGGGCTATGGCTACACCTTC. Protein product: CASSAGGYGYTF.

The chain couples TRBV9 to TRBJ1-4; tentatively, D is TRBD1 (6 bases). The V gene lost 0 bases and the J gene lost 3 bases, with 12 bases spanning the gap. The CDR3 covers 16 residues. Germline CDR1 SGDLS, CDR2 YYNGEE. The CDR3 DNA reads as TGTGCCAGCAGCGTAGATGGGGGCGCTTCTAATGAAAAACTGTTTTTT. It yields the protein CASSVDGGASNEKLFF.

The V call is TRBV27, the J call TRBJ2-3; 7 bases align to TRBD1. Germline CDR1 MNHEY, CDR2 SMNVEV (reference sequence). The junction had 9 bases not matched to a gene; V was cut back by 2 bases and J by 4 bases. The CDR3 contains 16 residues. The CDR3 DNA reads as TGTGCCAGCAGTTTACGCCCCGGGACAGTTGCAGATACGCAGTATTTT. It translates to CASSLRPGTVADTQYF.

The chain uses TRBV6-5 and TRBJ2-5; D uncertain. Germline CDR1 is MNHEY and CDR2 is SVGAGI. The V gene lost 5 bases and the J gene lost 5 bases, with 6 bases spanning the gap. The CDR3 has 11 amino acids. The CDR3 loop is CASSPRETQYF. The CDR3 bases are TGTGCCAGCAGTCCCCGGGAGACCCAGTACTTC.

This clone was seen only once. The chain carries TRBV6-2 or TRBV6-3 and TRBJ2-7; D possibly corresponds to TRBD1 (6 bases). V dropped 2 bases and J dropped 3 bases, with 14 bases sitting between them. The CDR3 consists of 15 residues. The V gene's germline CDR1 is MNHEY and CDR2 SVGEGT. The CDR3 region has the DNA TGTGCCAGCAGTTACGGGTTACAGGGAAGCTACGAGCAGTACTTC. This codes for CASSYGLQGSYEQYF.

CDR3 sequence reads: CASSGREKRSSEQYV. In DNA, the CDR3 is TGTGCCAGCAGCGGCCGGGAGAAGAGGTCCTCCGAGCAGTACGTC. The chain joins TRBV6-5 to TRBJ2-7; weak D call: TRBD2 (6 bases). CDR3 length: 15 amino acids. Per germline, CDR1 MNHEY and CDR2 SVGAGI.